These 28 T cell receptor beta chains share one sample of origin, sequenced in a study of blood T cell repertoires in COVID-19. Data came from immunoSEQ multiplex PCR; TCRdb stores just in-frame clones and leaves some out. The profile covers approximately 28,000 clones, with 90% appearing a single time and 7.5% to 9% taken by the ten largest. Sample: peripheral blood. The receptors were sampled from a man aged 65 to 85 with active or convalescent COVID-19.

V is TRBV10-1 and J is TRBJ1-5; D gene ambiguous. This CDR3 region has 11 residues. Germline-derived CDR1 and CDR2 are WNHNN and SYGVQD (reference sequence). V dropped 5 bases and J dropped 11 bases, with 10 bases sitting between them. The DNA of the CDR3 is TGCGCCAGCAGTCCCCCGAGGGCCCAGCATTTT. Its translation is CASSPPRAQHF.

The V gene is TRBV7-2, the J gene TRBJ2-5; a weak D match, TRBD2 (6 bases). CDR3 size: 17 residues. CDR1 SGHTA and CDR2 FQGNSA come from the germline V gene. V lost 5 bases and J 1 base, leaving 20 bases between the germline ends. This chain's CDR3 is CASSAQPGGGAQETQYF. The CDR3 DNA reads as TGTGCCAGCAGCGCCCAGCCCGGGGGTGGTGCCCAAGAGACCCAGTACTTC.

The rearrangement joins TRBV7-2 to TRBJ1-3; no firm D call. This CDR3 has 13 amino acids. Germline V gene sequence: CDR1 SGHTA, CDR2 FQGNSA. Trimming pared 8 bases from V and 1 base from J, leaving 9 bases between. In DNA form, the CDR3 reads TGTGCCAGCCTTCCGGGGTCTGGAAACACCATATATTTT. This encodes CASLPGSGNTIYF. Full variable domain (remainder filled in from reference TRBV7-2 and TRBJ1-3): GAGVSQSPSNKVTEKGKDVELRCDPISGHTALYWYRQSLGQGLEFLIYFQGNSAPDKSGLPSDRFSAERTGGSVSTLTIQRTQQEDSAVYLCASLPGSGNTIYFGEGSWLTVV.

This chain uses TRBV15 with TRBJ1-4, with D possibly being TRBD1 (5 bases). Germline CDR1 and CDR2: LNHNV and YYDKDF (reference sequence). The CDR3 extends over 16 amino acids. V shed 0 bases and J shed 6 bases, with 14 bases lying between them. CDR3 bases: TGTGCCACCAGCAGAGATCGTGGCAGGGCGGATGAAAAACTGTTTTTT. This encodes CATSRDRGRADEKLFF.

The chain joins TRBV11-2 to TRBJ1-2; D ambiguous. This CDR3 region has 14 residues. With 1 base removed from V and 4 bases from J, the gap between germline ends came to 10 bases. Germline V lookup: CDR1 SGHAT, CDR2 FQNNGV. In DNA form, the CDR3 reads TGTGCCAGCAGCTTAGCGCCGGGTAGCTATGGCTACACCTTC. The encoded protein is CASSLAPGSYGYTF.

The chain uses TRBV5-6 and TRBJ2-4, with 8 bases matching TRBD1. Germline values: CDR1 SGHDT, CDR2 YYEEEE. The CDR3 is 14 amino acids. The V and J ends lost 1 base and 7 bases, in that order; junction bases with no gene match: 4. The CDR3 loop reads CASSLQGAGNIQYF. CDR3 bases: TGTGCCAGCAGCTTGCAGGGGGCTGGGAACATTCAGTACTTC.

V is TRBV5-1 and J is TRBJ2-7, with no clear D. V was pared by 4 bases and J by 7 bases, with 15 bases between. The CDR3 runs 13 residues. The germline V gene has CDR1 SGHRS and CDR2 YFSETQ. CDR3 nucleotide sequence: TGCGCCAGCAGCCTGGGTCCCCCGAGGGAGCAGTACTTC. It translates to CASSLGPPREQYF. Full variable domain (rest looked up from reference TRBV5-1 and TRBJ2-7): KAGVTQTPRYLIKTRGQQVTLSCSPISGHRSVSWYQQTPGQGLQFLFEYFSETQRNKGNFPGRFSGRQFSNSRSEMNVSTLELGDSALYLCASSLGPPREQYFGPGTRLTVT.

J is TRBJ1-1 and V is TRBV5-4, with 7 nucleotides matching TRBD1. CDR3 length: 16 residues. The germline V gene has CDR1 SGHNT and CDR2 YYREEE (reference sequence). J gave up 0 bases and V 4 bases, and 9 bases lay outside the gene matches. CDR3 sequence: CASSPRTGNVNTEAFF. The CDR3, as DNA: TGTGCCAGCAGCCCTCGGACAGGAAACGTGAACACTGAAGCTTTCTTT.

The V call is TRBV7-6, the J call TRBJ2-5, with a tentative D call TRBD2 (5 bases). Deletions cut 2 bases from V and 2 bases from J, with 27 bases between. The CDR3 spans 20 residues. Per the germline V gene, CDR1 is SGHVS and CDR2 is FNYEAQ. CDR3 region: CASSLLVRGIRPRGQETQYF. CDR3 in DNA: TGTGCCAGCAGCTTACTCGTGAGAGGGATTCGCCCTCGGGGTCAAGAGACCCAGTACTTC.

The gene calls are TRBV10-3 and TRBJ2-1; 11 nucleotides line up with TRBD2. Germline V gene lookup returns CDR1 ENHRY and CDR2 SYGVKD. CDR3 length equals 13 residues. V was clipped by 9 bases and J by 12 bases; unmatched bases: 10. The CDR3 DNA reads TGTGCCATTAGACGAGGGACTAGCGGTTTGCAGTTCTTC. As protein: CAIRRGTSGLQFF.

CDR3 DNA: TGTGCCAGTAGTATGTACACGAACACTGAAGCTTTCTTT. Its translation: CASSMYTNTEAFF. This chain connects TRBV19 to TRBJ1-1; D unresolved. From germline, CDR1 is LNHDA and CDR2 SQIVND (reference sequence). The CDR3 loop spans 13 amino acids. V lost 3 bases to trimming and J lost 1 base, with 6 bases between them.

The chain recombines TRBV7-2 with TRBJ1-1; the D gene is possibly TRBD1 (6 bases). V was clipped by 1 base and J by 4 bases, with 19 bases between them. Germline V gene data show CDR1 as SGHTA and CDR2 as FQGNSA. This CDR3 has 17 amino acids. The CDR3 coding sequence is TGTGCCAGCAGCTTAGGGGGCAGGGGTTATTGGGGCACTGAAGCTTTCTTT. It is translated as CASSLGGRGYWGTEAFF.

The chain recombines TRBV27 with TRBJ2-2; weak D call: TRBD2 (5 bases). The germline V and J ends were trimmed by 3 bases and 8 bases, with 16 bases remaining between them. The germline V gene encodes CDR1 MNHEY and CDR2 SMNVEV (reference sequence). This CDR3 contains 15 residues. DNA of the CDR3: TGTGCCAGCAGTTTCACATGGCCGGGCGGGGGGGAGCTGTTTTTT. This sequence encodes CASSFTWPGGGELFF.

V gene TRBV9 combines with J gene TRBJ1-2, with D uncertain. V lost 0 bases and J 3 bases, leaving 9 bases between the germline ends. Germline V gene data show CDR1 as SGDLS and CDR2 as YYNGEE. This CDR3 is 14 amino acids long. The CDR3 protein is CASSVGVGDYGYTF. In DNA form, the CDR3 reads TGTGCCAGCAGCGTAGGTGTCGGAGACTATGGCTACACCTTC.

This chain links TRBV29-1 with TRBJ1-3; 7 bases are shared with TRBD1. Germline V gene data show CDR1 as SQVTM and CDR2 as ANQGSEA. V was pared by 5 bases and J by 4 bases, with 5 bases of the junction left unmatched. The CDR3 contains 13 residues. The CDR3 DNA reads as TGCAGCGTTTCTCGACAGGGAGGAAACACCATATATTTT. Amino acid sequence: CSVSRQGGNTIYF.

The chain is built from TRBV5-1 and TRBJ1-5; D ambiguous. This CDR3 has 14 residues. Germline V gene data show CDR1 as SGHRS and CDR2 as YFSETQ. V lost 0 bases, J lost 7 bases, and 11 bases lay in between. The CDR3 nucleotides are TGCGCCAGCAGCTTGGGCTCGGTCGGGCAGCCCCAGCATTTT. This gives the protein CASSLGSVGQPQHF.

This sequence joins TRBV2 and TRBJ2-2; D is perhaps TRBD1 (5 bases). The CDR3 is 15 amino acids. V was pared by 3 bases and J by 0 bases, with 8 bases between. CDR1 SNHLY and CDR2 FYNNEI come from the germline V gene. CDR3 coding DNA: TGTGCCAGCAGTGATTTAGGGGCGAACACCGGGGAGCTGTTTTTT. Translation gives CASSDLGANTGELFF.

This clone was detected only once. The V and J genes are TRBV2 and TRBJ1-5; the D gene is possibly TRBD1 (6 bases). This CDR3 is 14 amino acids long. Germline loops: CDR1 SNHLY, CDR2 FYNNEI. The V end lost 6 bases, the J end lost 4 bases, and 13 bases lay between the germline ends. The chain's CDR3 is CASRGGQINQPQHF. CDR3 in DNA: TGTGCCAGCAGGGGCGGACAGATTAATCAGCCCCAGCATTTT.

V usage is TRBV3-1 (or the pseudogene TRBV3-2) and J usage is TRBJ2-1; D perhaps matches TRBD2 (5 bases). The germline gives CDR1 LGHDT, CDR2 YNNKEL (reference sequence). The CDR3 sequence is 14 residues long. V lost 4 bases, J lost 5 bases, and 12 bases lay in between. CDR3 amino acids: CASSPRDQHNEQFF. The CDR3 DNA reads as TGTGCCAGCAGCCCACGGGATCAGCACAATGAGCAGTTCTTC.

This chain's CDR3 is CASSSQQGNEQFF. CDR3 DNA sequence: TGCGCCAGCAGCAGCCAACAGGGGAATGAGCAGTTCTTC. This rearrangement joins TRBV5-1 to TRBJ2-1; 7 bases match TRBD1. The CDR3 spans 13 residues. CDR1 and CDR2 (germline): SGHRS, YFSETQ. J was trimmed by 7 bases and V by 4 bases; bases with no gene match: 5. The variable domain in full, completed from reference TRBV5-1 and TRBJ2-1, reads KAGVTQTPRYLIKTRGQQVTLSCSPISGHRSVSWYQQTPGQGLQFLFEYFSETQRNKGNFPGRFSGRQFSNSRSEMNVSTLELGDSALYLCASSSQQGNEQFFGPGTRLTVL.

The V gene is TRBV15, the J gene TRBJ1-5, with D uncertain. CDR1 is LNHNV and CDR2 is YYDKDF in the germline V gene (reference sequence). CDR3 length equals 12 residues. The ends were cut back, 1 base at V and 6 bases at J, with 4 bases in the middle. In DNA form, the CDR3 reads TGTGCCACCAGCAGAGGAGGTCAGCCCCAGCATTTT. Residues: CATSRGGQPQHF.

V usage is TRBV6-5 and J usage is TRBJ2-1, with 10 bases matching TRBD2. The CDR3 extends over 15 amino acids. Germline-derived CDR1 and CDR2 are MNHEY and SVGAGI. After removal of 0 bases from V and 6 bases from J, the junction contained 2 bases not matched to a gene. The CDR3, as DNA: TGTGCCAGCAGTTACTCAGCGGGAGGGGCCAATGAGCAGTTCTTC. It translates to CASSYSAGGANEQFF.

This clone has just one count. This chain uses TRBV5-8 with TRBJ2-5, with 9 bases lining up with TRBD1. V shed 4 bases and J 1 base; nucleotides not matched to a gene: 2. The CDR3 runs 14 residues. Germline-derived CDR1 and CDR2 are SGHTS and YDEGEE. CDR3 nucleotide sequence: TGTGCCAGCAGCCCGGGACAGGGCCAAGAGACCCAGTACTTC. It yields the protein CASSPGQGQETQYF. The full variable domain, rest sourced from reference TRBV5-8 and TRBJ2-5, is EAGVTQSPTHLIKTRGQQATLRCSPISGHTSVYWYQQALGLGLQFLLWYDEGEERNRGNFPPRFSGRQFPNYSSELNVNALELEDSALYLCASSPGQGQETQYFGPGTRLLVL.

This clone showed up just once. J is TRBJ2-1 and V is TRBV5-1; 11 nucleotides align to TRBD2. Germline lookup yields CDR1 SGHRS and CDR2 YFSETQ. This CDR3 is built from 16 residues. V lost 3 bases and J lost 12; bases outside the gene matches: 14. CDR3 sequence: CASSSVQGRLAGGQFF. CDR3 in DNA: TGCGCCAGCAGCTCGGTACAGGGGAGGCTAGCGGGAGGGCAGTTCTTC.

This chain connects TRBV7-2 to TRBJ1-1, with TRBD1 identical over 9 bases. With V trimmed by 6 bases and J by 5 bases, 4 bases remained unmatched. The CDR3 sequence is 13 residues long. Germline V lookup: CDR1 SGHTA, CDR2 FQGNSA. The CDR3 protein is CASRPTGGTEAFF. CDR3 DNA: TGTGCCAGCAGACCGACAGGGGGGACTGAAGCTTTCTTT.

The chain couples TRBV14 to TRBJ2-5, with 10 bases aligning to TRBD2. With 0 bases clipped from V and 5 bases from J, the junction kept 21 bases outside the gene matches. In germline, CDR1 is SGHDN, CDR2 FVKESK. This CDR3 region has 21 residues. The CDR3 DNA sequence: TGTGCCAGCAGCCAAGATGGGCCAGCCCGGGTCCCAACTAGCGGGATGGAGACCCAGTACTTC. It translates to CASSQDGPARVPTSGMETQYF.

The gene calls are TRBV6-2 or TRBV6-3 and TRBJ1-6, with 7 bases fitting TRBD1. V lost 5 bases and J lost 4; bases outside the gene matches: 5. Looked up from germline, CDR1 is MNHEY and CDR2 is SVGEGT. The CDR3 contains 15 residues. In nucleotides, the CDR3 is TGTGCCAGCAGTACTCCGGGACAGTATAATTCACCCCTCCACTTT. Its protein is CASSTPGQYNSPLHF.

V is TRBV3-1 (or the pseudogene TRBV3-2) and J is TRBJ1-2; TRBD1 aligns across 10 bases. V shed 1 base and J 8 bases; nucleotides not matched to a gene: 4. The CDR3 spans 14 residues. The germline CDR1 and CDR2 sequences are LGHDT and YNNKEL (reference sequence). CDR3 DNA sequence: TGTGCCAGCAGCCAAGGAGACAGGGGGCAAGGCTACACCTTC. Translating gives CASSQGDRGQGYTF.